The clone carrying this TCR beta chain occurred many times. Its cognate antigen is unknown. The V end lost 8 bases, the J end lost 4 bases, and 11 bases lay between the germline ends. Germline CDR1 is MGHDK and CDR2 is SYGVNS. The CDR3 is made up of 12 amino acids. This sample was taken from a study of breast tumors, draining lymph nodes, adjacent tissues. Broader study findings: Data only fit, rather than demonstrated, lymph node origin of most tumor T cells.

Samples came from axillary lymph nodes draining the breast cancer. TCRdb itself ran the multiplex PCR reads through MiXCR, one entry per CDR3 protein. The table shows 200,000 or so distinct CDR3 sequences, with around 29% occurring only once. The sample comprised axillary lymph node tissue. V is TRBV25-1 and J is TRBJ1-2; D might be TRBD1 (5 bases). This TCR was recovered from a female donor with breast cancer. Some clones in this sample may be carry-over from other donors' samples. The chain's CDR3 is CASSGDVYGYTF. The CDR3 bases are TGTGCCAGCTCGGGGGACGTCTATGGCTACACCTTC.